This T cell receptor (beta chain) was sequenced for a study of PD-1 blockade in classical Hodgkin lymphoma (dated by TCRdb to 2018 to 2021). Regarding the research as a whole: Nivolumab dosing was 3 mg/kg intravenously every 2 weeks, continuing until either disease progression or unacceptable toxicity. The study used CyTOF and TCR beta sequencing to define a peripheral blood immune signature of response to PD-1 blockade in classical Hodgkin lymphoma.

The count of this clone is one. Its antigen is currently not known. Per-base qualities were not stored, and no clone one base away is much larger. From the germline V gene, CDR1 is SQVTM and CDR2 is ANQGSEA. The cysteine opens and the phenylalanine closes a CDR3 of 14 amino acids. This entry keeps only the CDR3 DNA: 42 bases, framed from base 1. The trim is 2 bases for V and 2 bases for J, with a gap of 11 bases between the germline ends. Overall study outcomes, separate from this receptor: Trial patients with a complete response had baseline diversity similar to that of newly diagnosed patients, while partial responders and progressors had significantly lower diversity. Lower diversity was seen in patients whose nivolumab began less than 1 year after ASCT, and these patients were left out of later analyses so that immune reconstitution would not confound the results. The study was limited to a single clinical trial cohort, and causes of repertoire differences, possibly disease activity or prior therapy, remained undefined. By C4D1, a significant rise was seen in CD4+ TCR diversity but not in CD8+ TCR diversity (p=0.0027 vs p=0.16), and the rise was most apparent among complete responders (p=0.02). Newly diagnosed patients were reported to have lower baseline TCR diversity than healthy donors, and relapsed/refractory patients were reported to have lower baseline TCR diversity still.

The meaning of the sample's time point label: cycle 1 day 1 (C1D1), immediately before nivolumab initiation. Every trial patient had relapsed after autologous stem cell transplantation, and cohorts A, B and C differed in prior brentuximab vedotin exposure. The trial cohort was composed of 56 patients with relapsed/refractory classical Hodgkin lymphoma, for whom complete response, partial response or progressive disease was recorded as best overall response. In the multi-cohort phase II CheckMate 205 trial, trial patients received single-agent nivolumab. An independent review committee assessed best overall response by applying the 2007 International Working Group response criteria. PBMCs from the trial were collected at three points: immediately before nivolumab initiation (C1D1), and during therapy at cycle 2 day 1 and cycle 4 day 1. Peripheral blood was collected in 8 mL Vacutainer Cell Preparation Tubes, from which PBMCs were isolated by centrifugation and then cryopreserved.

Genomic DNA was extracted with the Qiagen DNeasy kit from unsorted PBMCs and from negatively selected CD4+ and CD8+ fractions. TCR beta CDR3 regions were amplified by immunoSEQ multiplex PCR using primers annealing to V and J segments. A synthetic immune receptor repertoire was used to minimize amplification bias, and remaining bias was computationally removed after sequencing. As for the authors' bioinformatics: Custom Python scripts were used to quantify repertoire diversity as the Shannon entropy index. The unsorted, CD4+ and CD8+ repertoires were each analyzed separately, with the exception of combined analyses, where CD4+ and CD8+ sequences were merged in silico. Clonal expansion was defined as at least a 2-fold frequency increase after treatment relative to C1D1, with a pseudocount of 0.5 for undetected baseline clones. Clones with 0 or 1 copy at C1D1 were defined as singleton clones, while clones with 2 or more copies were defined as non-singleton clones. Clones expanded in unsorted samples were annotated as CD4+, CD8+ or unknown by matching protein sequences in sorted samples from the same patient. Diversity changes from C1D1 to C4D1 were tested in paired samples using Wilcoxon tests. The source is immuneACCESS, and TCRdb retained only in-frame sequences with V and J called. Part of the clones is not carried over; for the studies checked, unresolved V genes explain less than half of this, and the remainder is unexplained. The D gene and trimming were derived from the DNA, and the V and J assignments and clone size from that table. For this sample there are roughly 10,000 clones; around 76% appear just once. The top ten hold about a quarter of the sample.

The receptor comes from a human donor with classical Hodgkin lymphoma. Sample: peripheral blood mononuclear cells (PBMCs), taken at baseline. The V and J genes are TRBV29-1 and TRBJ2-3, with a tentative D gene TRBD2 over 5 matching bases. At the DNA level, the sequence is TGCAGCGTTGAAAGGGCCGGGATCACAGATACGCAGTATTTT. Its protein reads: CSVERAGITDTQYF.